This T cell receptor beta chain was sequenced in a study of T cell responses to AZD1222 COVID-19 vaccine. The CDR3 loop spans 14 amino acids. The V end was cut by 3 bases, the J end by 5 bases, with 11 bases between. In germline, CDR1 is LGHDT, CDR2 YNNKEL (reference sequence). Broader study findings: Spike-specific TCR depth and breadth grew after two AZD1222 doses. Donors were largely white British and mainly female; clonal diversity was possibly underestimated. Among AZD1222 vaccinees, only five or six were seropositive at baseline. The span of vaccine-associated CD4 TCRs extended across spike, with dominance at 160-218 and 743-854.

Here immunoSEQ multiplex PCR was the method, and the copy in TCRdb shows in-frame clones only, minus some. The sample contains around 100,000 clones, 84% of which appear only once. This clone was counted once. The antigen is unknown. The sequenced sample was peripheral blood, obtained on day 0 of AZD1222 vaccination. V usage is TRBV3-1 (or the pseudogene TRBV3-2) and J usage is TRBJ1-3; D gene ambiguous. The receptor comes from an adult in good health. As DNA, the CDR3 is TGTGCCAGCAGCCATACCGGGAGGCGAAACACCATATATTTT. It encodes CASSHTGRRNTIYF.